This TCR beta chain was identified in a study of blood T cell repertoires in COVID-19. The CDR3 extends over 14 amino acids. J lost 1 base, V lost 6 bases, and 4 bases had no gene match. The V gene's germline CDR1 is GTSNPN and CDR2 SVGIG (reference sequence). Symptom resolution, clearance, or two negative PCRs marked donors in Cohort 3 as recovered. Original data processing: Quantification of nucleated cells was approximated via reference gene primer amplification. Method: immunoSEQ multiplex PCR; TCRdb's copy keeps in-frame clones and lacks some. The V and J calls and clone size come from that table; D and trimming were worked out from the DNA. The sample records about 150,000 clones, 80% to 90% being singletons.

Sample: PBMCs or T cells enriched from blood (not recorded which). The J gene is TRBJ2-3, the V gene TRBV30; TRBD2 agrees at 10 bases. This receptor was obtained from a man in his fifties who had recovered from COVID-19. The CDR3 loop is CACLGTSGTDTQYF. Written as DNA, the CDR3 is TGTGCCTGCCTTGGGACTAGCGGCACAGATACGCAGTATTTT.